Below are 5 T cell receptor beta chains sequenced from a single sample in a study of cytomegalovirus exposure and HLA in healthy donors. PCR employed 60 Vbeta and 13 Jbeta primers. Profiling relied on immunoSEQ multiplex PCR, and the TCRdb table lists in-frame clones only, not all of them. The data hold 150,000 to 180,000 clones, with less than 80% observed a single time. Source material: PBMCs. These TCRs come from a man aged 25 to 45 in good health and CMV-seronegative.

This rearrangement joins TRBV6-1 to TRBJ2-2, with D unresolved. V gave up 3 bases and J gave up 5 bases, with 10 bases separating them. The CDR3 is made up of 14 amino acids. Germline V gives CDR1 MNHNS, CDR2 SASEGT. The CDR3 nucleotides read TGTGCCAGCAGTGAGCAGGTTACGACCGGGGAGCTGTTTTTT. Translation gives CASSEQVTTGELFF.

The chain combines TRBV19 with TRBJ1-1; no clear D gene. With 3 bases removed from V and 0 bases from J, the gap between germline ends came to 8 bases. Per germline, CDR1 LNHDA and CDR2 SQIVND (reference sequence). The CDR3 loop spans 14 amino acids. The CDR3 is CASSIAGMNTEAFF. The CDR3 nucleotides are TGTGCCAGTAGTATCGCGGGAATGAACACTGAAGCTTTCTTT.

This clone was counted once. This chain links TRBV5-1 with TRBJ2-1; 8 bases align to TRBD2. This CDR3 region has 14 residues. Germline V lookup: CDR1 SGHRS, CDR2 YFSETQ. The V segment lost 2 bases and the J segment 9 bases; nucleotides outside the gene matches: 7. CDR3 residues: CASSLPGGAVEQFF. CDR3 nucleotides: TGCGCCAGCAGCTTACCGGGGGGGGCGGTTGAGCAGTTCTTC.

Remarks on this clone: At one end, the junction sequence differs from germline, possibly due to a read error. This chain uses TRBV5-4 with TRBJ1-2; TRBD1 matches 7 bases. CDR1 SGHNT and CDR2 YYREEE come from the germline V gene (reference sequence). The length of the CDR3 is 14 residues. The CDR3 nucleotides read TGTGCCAGCAGCTTTTCGGAAGGGGGCCTTGGCTACCCCTTC. Translated: CASSFSEGGLGYPF.

The chain carries TRBV28 and TRBJ2-5; 13 nucleotides match TRBD2. V shed 5 bases, J shed 11 bases, and the junction held 14 bases outside the gene matches. Germline loops: CDR1 MDHEN, CDR2 SYDVKM. This CDR3 has 16 amino acids. CDR3: CASSPSTSGGAREQYF. CDR3 nucleotide sequence: TGTGCCAGCAGTCCCTCTACTAGCGGGGGGGCGAGAGAGCAGTACTTC.